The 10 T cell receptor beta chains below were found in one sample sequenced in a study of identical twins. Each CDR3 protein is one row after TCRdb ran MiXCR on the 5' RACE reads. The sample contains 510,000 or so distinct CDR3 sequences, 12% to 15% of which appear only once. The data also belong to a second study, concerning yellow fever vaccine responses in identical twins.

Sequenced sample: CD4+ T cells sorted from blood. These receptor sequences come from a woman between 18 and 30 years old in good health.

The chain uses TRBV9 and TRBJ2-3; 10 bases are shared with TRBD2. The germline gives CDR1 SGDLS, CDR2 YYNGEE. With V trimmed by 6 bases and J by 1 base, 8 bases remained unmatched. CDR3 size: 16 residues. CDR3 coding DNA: TGTGCCAGCACCGAGAGTGGACTAGCGGGCACAGATACGCAGTATTTT. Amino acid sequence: CASTESGLAGTDTQYF.

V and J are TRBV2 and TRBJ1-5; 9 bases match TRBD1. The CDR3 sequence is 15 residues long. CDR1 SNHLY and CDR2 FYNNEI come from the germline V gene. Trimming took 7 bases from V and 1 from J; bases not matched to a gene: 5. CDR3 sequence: CASTTDRGSNQPQHF. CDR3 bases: TGTGCCAGCACCACGGACAGGGGAAGCAATCAGCCCCAGCATTTT.

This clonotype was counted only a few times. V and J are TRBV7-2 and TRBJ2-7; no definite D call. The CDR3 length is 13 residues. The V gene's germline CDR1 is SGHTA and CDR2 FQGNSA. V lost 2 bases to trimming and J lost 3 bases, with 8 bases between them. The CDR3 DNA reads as TGTGCCAGCAGCTTATTGATCATCTACGAGCAGTACGTC. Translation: CASSLLIIYEQYV.

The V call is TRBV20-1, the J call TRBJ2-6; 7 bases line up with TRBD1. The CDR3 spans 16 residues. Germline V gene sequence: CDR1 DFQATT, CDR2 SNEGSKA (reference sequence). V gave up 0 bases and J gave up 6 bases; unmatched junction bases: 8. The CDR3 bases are TGCAGTGCTAGAGACACGCGACAGGGTGAGGCCAACGTCCTGACTTTC. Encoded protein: CSARDTRQGEANVLTF.

In nucleotides, the CDR3 is TGTGCCAGCAGTTTAGAGAGGATCCCGTATAATTCACCCCTCCACTTT. It yields the protein CASSLERIPYNSPLHF. The chain is built from TRBV27 and TRBJ1-6; D gene unclear. The CDR3 has 16 residues. Germline CDR1 and CDR2: MNHEY and SMNVEV (reference sequence). V lost 2 bases and J 4 bases, leaving 12 bases between the germline ends.

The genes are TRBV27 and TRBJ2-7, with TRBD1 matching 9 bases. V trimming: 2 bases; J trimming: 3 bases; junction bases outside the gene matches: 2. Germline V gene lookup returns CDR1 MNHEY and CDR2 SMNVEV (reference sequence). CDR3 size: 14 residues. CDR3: CASSLVGQGYEQYF. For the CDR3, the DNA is TGTGCCAGCAGTTTAGTGGGACAGGGCTACGAGCAGTACTTC.

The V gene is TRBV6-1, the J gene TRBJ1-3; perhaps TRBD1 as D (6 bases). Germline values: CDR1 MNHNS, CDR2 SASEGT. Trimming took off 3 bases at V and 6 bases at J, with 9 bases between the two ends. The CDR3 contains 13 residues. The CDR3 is CASSERTENTIYF. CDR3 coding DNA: TGTGCCAGCAGTGAGAGGACAGAAAACACCATATATTTT.

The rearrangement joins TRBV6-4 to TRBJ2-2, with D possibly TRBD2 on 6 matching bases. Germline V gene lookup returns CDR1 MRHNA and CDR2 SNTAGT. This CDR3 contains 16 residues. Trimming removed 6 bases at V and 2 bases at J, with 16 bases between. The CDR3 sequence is CASSPLGTLNTGELFF. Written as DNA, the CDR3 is TGTGCCAGCAGCCCTTTGGGGACTCTAAACACCGGGGAGCTGTTTTTT.

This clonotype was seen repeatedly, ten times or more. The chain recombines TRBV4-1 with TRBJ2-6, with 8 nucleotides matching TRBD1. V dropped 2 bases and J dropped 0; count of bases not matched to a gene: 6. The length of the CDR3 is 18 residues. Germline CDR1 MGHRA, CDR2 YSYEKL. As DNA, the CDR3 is TGCGCCAGCAGCCAATCGACAGGGGACCTCTCTGGGGCCAACGTCCTGACTTTC. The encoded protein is CASSQSTGDLSGANVLTF.

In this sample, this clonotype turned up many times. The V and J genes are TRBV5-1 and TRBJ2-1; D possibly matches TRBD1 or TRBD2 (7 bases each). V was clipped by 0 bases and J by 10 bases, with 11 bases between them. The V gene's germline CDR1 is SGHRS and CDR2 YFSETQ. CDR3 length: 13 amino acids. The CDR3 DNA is TGCGCCAGCAGCTTGGGACAGGGAGGGGAGCAGTTCTTC. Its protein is CASSLGQGGEQFF. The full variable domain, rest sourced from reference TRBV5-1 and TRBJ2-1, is KAGVTQTPRYLIKTRGQQVTLSCSPISGHRSVSWYQQTPGQGLQFLFEYFSETQRNKGNFPGRFSGRQFSNSRSEMNVSTLELGDSALYLCASSLGQGGEQFFGPGTRLTVL.